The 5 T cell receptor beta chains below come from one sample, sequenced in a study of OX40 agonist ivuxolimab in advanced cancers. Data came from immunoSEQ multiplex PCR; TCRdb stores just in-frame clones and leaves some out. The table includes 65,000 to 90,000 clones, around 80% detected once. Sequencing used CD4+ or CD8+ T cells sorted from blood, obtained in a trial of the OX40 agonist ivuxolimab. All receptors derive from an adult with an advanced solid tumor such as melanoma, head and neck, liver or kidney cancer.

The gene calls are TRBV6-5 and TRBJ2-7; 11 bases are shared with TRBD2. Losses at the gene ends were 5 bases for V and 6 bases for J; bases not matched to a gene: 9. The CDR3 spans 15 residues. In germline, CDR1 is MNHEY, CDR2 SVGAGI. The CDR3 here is CASSLSSGRVFEQYF. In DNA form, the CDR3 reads TGTGCCAGCAGTCTAAGTAGCGGGAGGGTTTTCGAGCAGTACTTC.

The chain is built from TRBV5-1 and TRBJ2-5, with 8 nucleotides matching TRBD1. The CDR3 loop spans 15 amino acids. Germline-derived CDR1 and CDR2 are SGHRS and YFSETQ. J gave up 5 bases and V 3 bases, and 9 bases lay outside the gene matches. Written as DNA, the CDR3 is TGCGCCAGCAGCTCATTCCAGGGGGCGAGGGAGACCCAGTACTTC. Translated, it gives CASSSFQGARETQYF.

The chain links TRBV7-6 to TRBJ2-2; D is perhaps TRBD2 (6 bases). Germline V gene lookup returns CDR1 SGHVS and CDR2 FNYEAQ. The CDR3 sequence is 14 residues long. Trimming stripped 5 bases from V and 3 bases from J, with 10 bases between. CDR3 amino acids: CASSKGTDTGELFF. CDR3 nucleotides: TGTGCCAGCAGCAAGGGGACTGACACCGGGGAGCTGTTTTTT.

CDR3 sequence (DNA): TGTGCCACCAGCAGAGACCAGGGGGATGAAAAACTGTTTTTT. It encodes CATSRDQGDEKLFF. This rearrangement joins TRBV15 to TRBJ1-4, with 7 positions matching TRBD1. The V gene's germline CDR1 is LNHNV and CDR2 YYDKDF (reference sequence). The CDR3 runs to 14 residues. With V trimmed by 0 bases and J by 6 bases, 1 base remained unmatched.

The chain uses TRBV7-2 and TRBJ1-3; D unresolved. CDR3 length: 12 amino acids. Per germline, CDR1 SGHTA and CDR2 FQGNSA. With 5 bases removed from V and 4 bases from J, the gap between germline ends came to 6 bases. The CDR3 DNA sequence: TGTGCCAGCAGCGCGATGGGAAACACCATATATTTT. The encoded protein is CASSAMGNTIYF.